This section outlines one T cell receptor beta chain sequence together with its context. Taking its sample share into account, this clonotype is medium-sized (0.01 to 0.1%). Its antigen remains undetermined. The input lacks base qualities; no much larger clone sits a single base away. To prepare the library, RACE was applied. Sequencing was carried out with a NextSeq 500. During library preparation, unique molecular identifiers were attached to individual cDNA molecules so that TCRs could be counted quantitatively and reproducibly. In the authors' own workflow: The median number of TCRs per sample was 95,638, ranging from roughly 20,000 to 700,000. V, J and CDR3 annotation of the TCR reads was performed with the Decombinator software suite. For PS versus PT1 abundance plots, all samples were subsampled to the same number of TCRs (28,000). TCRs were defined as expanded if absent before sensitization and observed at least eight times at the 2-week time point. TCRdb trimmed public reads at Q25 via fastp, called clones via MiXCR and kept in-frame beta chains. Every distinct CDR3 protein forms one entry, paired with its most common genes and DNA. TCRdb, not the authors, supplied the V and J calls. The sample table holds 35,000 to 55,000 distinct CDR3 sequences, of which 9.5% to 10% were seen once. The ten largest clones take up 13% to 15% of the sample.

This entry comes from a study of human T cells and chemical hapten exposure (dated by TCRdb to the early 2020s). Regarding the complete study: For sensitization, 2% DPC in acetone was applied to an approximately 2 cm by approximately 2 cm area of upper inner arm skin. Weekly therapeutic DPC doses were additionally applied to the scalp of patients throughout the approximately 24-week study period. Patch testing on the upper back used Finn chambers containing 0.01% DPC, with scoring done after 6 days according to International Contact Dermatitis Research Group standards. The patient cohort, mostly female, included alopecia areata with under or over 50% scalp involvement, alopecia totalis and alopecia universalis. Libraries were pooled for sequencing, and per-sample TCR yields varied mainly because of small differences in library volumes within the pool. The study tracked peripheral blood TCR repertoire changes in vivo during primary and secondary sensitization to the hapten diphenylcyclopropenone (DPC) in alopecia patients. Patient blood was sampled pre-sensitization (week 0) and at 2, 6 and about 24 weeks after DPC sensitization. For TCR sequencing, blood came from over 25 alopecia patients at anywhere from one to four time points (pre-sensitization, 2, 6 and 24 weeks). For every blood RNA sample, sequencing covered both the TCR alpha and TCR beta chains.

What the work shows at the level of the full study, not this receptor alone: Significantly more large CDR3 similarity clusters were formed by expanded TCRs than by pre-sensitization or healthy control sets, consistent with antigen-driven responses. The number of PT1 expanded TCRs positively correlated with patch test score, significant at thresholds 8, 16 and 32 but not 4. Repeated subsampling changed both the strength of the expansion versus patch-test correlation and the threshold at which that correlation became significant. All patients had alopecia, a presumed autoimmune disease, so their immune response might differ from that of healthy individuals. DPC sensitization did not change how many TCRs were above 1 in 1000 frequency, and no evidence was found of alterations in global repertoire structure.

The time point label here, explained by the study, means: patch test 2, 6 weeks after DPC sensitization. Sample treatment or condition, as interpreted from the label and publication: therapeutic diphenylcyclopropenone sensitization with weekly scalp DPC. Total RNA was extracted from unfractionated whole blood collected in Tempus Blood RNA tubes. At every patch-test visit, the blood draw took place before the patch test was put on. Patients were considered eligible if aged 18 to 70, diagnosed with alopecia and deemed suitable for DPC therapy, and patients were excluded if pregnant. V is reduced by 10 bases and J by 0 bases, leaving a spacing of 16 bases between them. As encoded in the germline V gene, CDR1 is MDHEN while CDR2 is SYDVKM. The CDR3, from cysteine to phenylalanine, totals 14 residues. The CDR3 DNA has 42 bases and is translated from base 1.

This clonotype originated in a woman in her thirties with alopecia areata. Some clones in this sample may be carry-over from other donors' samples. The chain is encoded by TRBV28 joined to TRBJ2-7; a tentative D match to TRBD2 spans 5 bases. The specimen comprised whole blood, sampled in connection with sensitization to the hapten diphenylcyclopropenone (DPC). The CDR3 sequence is CAKRRAGISYEQYF. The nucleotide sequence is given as TGTGCCAAACGACGGGCGGGTATCTCCTACGAGCAGTACTTC.